The T cell receptor (beta chain) under discussion was sequenced for a study of T cells in Graves' hyperthyroidism and ophthalmopathy. In the study overall: Initial diagnosis, before any treatment, was when peripheral blood was collected.

This clonotype occurred once. The investigators amplified TCR beta CDR3 regions from RNA transcripts. When the TCR CDR3 underwent first-round RT-PCR, the HTBI primer set was used. From the multiplex PCR reads, TCRdb called clonotypes with MiXCR, one entry per CDR3 protein. The table has hundreds of thousands of distinct CDR3 sequences, roughly 22% seen once. Ophthalmopathy patients had Clinical Activity Score at least 3, NOSPECS grade at least 4, duration under 3 months. Pregnant or lactating patients were excluded, as were those with uncontrolled infection or other autoimmune disease. Extraction of PBMCs used 10 ml of fresh peripheral blood. CDR1 DFQATT and CDR2 SNEGSKA come from the germline V gene (reference sequence). This CDR3 comprises 14 residues. J gave up 4 bases and V 3 bases, and 5 bases lay outside the gene matches.

Sequencing was done on a sample of blood. This chain connects TRBV20-1 to TRBJ2-2; 7 bases match TRBD1. The TCR sequence derives from a man aged 30 to 39 with Graves' ophthalmopathy. In DNA form, the CDR3 reads TGCAGTGCTAGGAAGACAGGGAGCACCGGGGAGCTGTTTTTT. This translates into CSARKTGSTGELFF.